This record concerns one T cell receptor beta chain sequence. Data came from immunoSEQ multiplex PCR; TCRdb stores just in-frame clones and leaves some out. The profile shows approximately 2.1 million clones, more than 85% of them singletons. This sample stems from a study of shared clonotypes between healthy human individuals. V was pared by 1 base and J by 1 base, with 7 bases between. CDR1 and CDR2 from the germline V gene are LNHDA and SQIVND (reference sequence). This CDR3 is built from 14 residues. The receptor's source is a man between 18 and 35 years old in good health. Some clones in this sample may be carry-over from other donors' samples. Sequencing was performed on naive CD4+ T cells from PBMCs. As for subset: CD45RA+ positively selected. This rearrangement joins TRBV19 to TRBJ1-1, with no clear D. For the CDR3, the DNA is TGTGCCAGTAGTATAGGTCGGGGGAACACTGAAGCTTTCTTT. Its protein is CASSIGRGNTEAFF.